The rows below give T cell receptor beta chains drawn from one sample of a study of shared clonotypes between healthy human individuals. Measured with immunoSEQ multiplex PCR; TCRdb has only the in-frame clones, and not every one. The sample has about 600,000 clones, 95% seen once. Sequencing was done on a sample of naive CD8+ T cells sorted from blood. The receptors here all came from a woman between 25 and 40 years old in good health. Both conserved end residues are part of each CDR3. Size tells how often a clone was seen (once, few, many) or the class of an expanded clone, and some rows leave it out.

V,J,size,CDR3
TRBV9,TRBJ2-1,.,CASSVGYEQFF
TRBV20-1,TRBJ2-1,.,CSANLYNEQFF
TRBV6-5,TRBJ2-3,.,CASSYLDTQYF
TRBV19,TRBJ2-7,.,CATTGAPSYEQYF
TRBV28,TRBJ1-2,.,CATGTDYGYTF
TRBV27,TRBJ2-5,.,CASSLGPDRVQETQYF
TRBV19,TRBJ1-4,.,CASRPWTGNEKLFF
TRBV15,TRBJ2-2,.,CATSRPEGGEGTGELFF
TRBV30,TRBJ1-2,.,CAWSARKGIVPINYGYTF
TRBV6-5,TRBJ1-1,.,CASSVFVYTEAFF
TRBV10-3,TRBJ2-3,.,CAISGALADTQYF
TRBV28,TRBJ1-1,.,CASTTTSRVAEAFF
TRBV5-4,TRBJ1-2,.,CASSPGDRENYGYTF
TRBV14,TRBJ2-3,.,CASSQGGLAGVSTDTQYF
TRBV4-1,TRBJ2-3,.,CASSQGSGLGGTDTQYF
TRBV6-1,TRBJ1-5,.,CASSELDTSYSNQPQHF
TRBV6-5,TRBJ2-7,.,CASSYHVSYEQYF
TRBV9,TRBJ2-5,.,CASSPRGRARVETQYF
TRBV10-3,TRBJ2-7,once,CAISVDSGNEQYF
TRBV27,TRBJ1-1,.,CASSLSTGGNTEAFF
TRBV7-9,TRBJ2-5,.,CASSEGGDSLETQYF
TRBV7-9,TRBJ1-6,.,CASSLTGPTTNSPLHF
TRBV5-6,.,.,CASSLSERVYEQYF
TRBV5-4,TRBJ2-2,.,CASSFGTGELFF
TRBV27,TRBJ2-7,.,CASSPPGRAYEQYF
TRBV11-2,TRBJ2-7,.,CASSFSGVYEQYF
TRBV15,TRBJ2-7,.,CATSRDGRDRGRYEQYF
TRBV7-9,.,.,CASRDRDEQYF
TRBV19,TRBJ2-5,once,CASSDTKQETQYF
TRBV5-4,TRBJ1-1,.,CASSPGQGEAFF
TRBV2,TRBJ1-2,once,CASRTKAGHGYTF